Following are 32 T cell receptor beta chains from one sample sequenced in a study of blood T cell repertoires in COVID-19. Assay: immunoSEQ multiplex PCR; the TCRdb copy retains only in-frame clones and omits some. The sample records approximately 21,000 clones, roughly four fifths being singletons. What was sequenced was peripheral blood. Every receptor here comes from a human donor in a cohort sampled during active or convalescent COVID-19.

This clone was recorded a few times. CDR3 sequence: CASSLEGRKGNTIYF. As DNA, the CDR3 is TGTGCCAGCAGTTTAGAGGGCCGGAAAGGAAACACCATATATTTT. This sequence joins TRBV27 and TRBJ1-3; D ambiguous. The V gene's germline CDR1 is MNHEY and CDR2 SMNVEV (reference sequence). V dropped 2 bases and J dropped 4 bases, with 12 bases sitting between them. CDR3 length equals 15 residues.

The chain joins TRBV19 to TRBJ1-1; D gene uncertain. CDR3 length: 14 residues. Germline V gene data show CDR1 as LNHDA and CDR2 as SQIVND (reference sequence). Trimming took 7 bases from V and 1 from J, leaving 13 bases between them. CDR3 amino acids: CASKPGPRNTEAFF. The CDR3, as DNA: TGTGCCAGTAAACCAGGTCCGCGGAACACTGAAGCTTTCTTT.

This clone has only a few counts. The gene calls are TRBV10-3 and TRBJ1-6, with D unclear. The V end was cut by 0 bases, the J end by 13 bases, with 13 bases between. The CDR3 runs 14 residues. Germline V gene lookup returns CDR1 ENHRY and CDR2 SYGVKD. CDR3 region: CAISESNAHGPLHF. Written as DNA, the CDR3 is TGTGCCATCAGTGAGTCGAATGCCCACGGGCCCCTCCACTTT.

V usage is TRBV29-1 and J usage is TRBJ2-5, with D possibly TRBD1 on 6 matching bases. The CDR3 sequence is 14 residues long. From germline, CDR1 is SQVTM and CDR2 ANQGSEA. Trimming took 3 bases from V and 3 from J, leaving 14 bases between them. CDR3 in DNA: TGCAGCGTTGAGGCGCAGGGGAACAAAGAGACCCAGTACTTC. Translated, it gives CSVEAQGNKETQYF.

The CDR3 DNA reads TGTGCCAGCAGCTTGGGGCTGGATACGCAGTATTTT. It translates to CASSLGLDTQYF. V is TRBV7-2 and J is TRBJ2-3, with D perhaps matching TRBD1 (5 bases). With 3 bases removed from V and 6 bases from J, the gap between germline ends came to 7 bases. From germline, CDR1 is SGHTA and CDR2 FQGNSA. This CDR3 is built from 12 residues.

This clone has a handful of counts. The V gene is TRBV29-1, the J gene TRBJ2-1, with 7 bases that match TRBD2. This CDR3 comprises 15 residues. Unmatched junction bases numbered 15, after V lost 6 bases and J lost 7 bases. Germline V CDR1 and CDR2: SQVTM, ANQGSEA. The CDR3 DNA is TGCAGCGTAAAGACCCGGGGGGTCGAATCGAATGAGCAGTTCTTC. Protein: CSVKTRGVESNEQFF.

The chain recombines TRBV5-1 with TRBJ2-3; the D gene is possibly TRBD1 (6 bases). Germline CDR1 reads SGHRS; CDR2 reads YFSETQ. CDR3 length: 14 amino acids. Trimming pared 3 bases from V and 6 bases from J, leaving 14 bases between. The CDR3 region has the DNA TGCGCCAGCAGCTCCCAGGGGTTGGGGGATACGCAGTATTTT. It is translated as CASSSQGLGDTQYF.

The chain employs TRBV5-6 and TRBJ2-1; D not certain. V was pared by 0 bases and J by 4 bases, with 11 bases between. This CDR3 is 15 amino acids long. Germline CDR1 SGHDT, CDR2 YYEEEE. The CDR3 loop reads CASSLEPRSYNEQFF. CDR3 nucleotide sequence: TGTGCCAGCAGCTTGGAACCGAGGTCGTACAATGAGCAGTTCTTC.

The chain employs TRBV9 and TRBJ2-1; the D gene is possibly TRBD2 (6 bases). Trimming took off 1 base at V and 3 bases at J, with 29 bases between the two ends. The CDR3 runs to 21 residues. Germline assignment: CDR1 SGDLS and CDR2 YYNGEE. As DNA, the CDR3 is TGTGCCAGCAGCGTAAGAACGGGAGAGTACTACTACTACTACTACTACAATGAGCAGTTCTTC. Protein product: CASSVRTGEYYYYYYYNEQFF.

This clone was counted once. V is TRBV19 and J is TRBJ1-6; 9 bases fit TRBD1. V was pared by 6 bases and J by 9 bases, with 9 bases of the junction left unmatched. The CDR3 is 15 amino acids. Germline V CDR1 and CDR2: LNHDA, SQIVND (reference sequence). The CDR3 here is CASRLGGQGTSPLHF. The CDR3 nucleotides read TGTGCCAGTAGGTTGGGAGGACAGGGGACTTCACCCCTCCACTTT.

Comments on this clone: Within the sample, other DNA sequences also encode this same CDR3. This chain connects TRBV28 to TRBJ1-2, with D unresolved. V lost 5 bases, J lost 3 bases, and 7 bases lay in between. Looked up from germline, CDR1 is MDHEN and CDR2 is SYDVKM. This CDR3 has 12 residues. CDR3 sequence reads: CASSQTHYGYTF. The CDR3 nucleotides are TGTGCCAGCAGTCAGACACACTATGGCTACACCTTC.

The gene calls are TRBV7-2 and TRBJ2-7, with D possibly being TRBD1 (5 bases). Germline loops: CDR1 SGHTA, CDR2 FQGNSA. There are 13 residues in the CDR3. Trimming took 3 bases from V and 6 from J, leaving 12 bases between them. The CDR3 loop reads CASSLATQGEQYF. The DNA of the CDR3 is TGTGCCAGCAGCTTGGCTACGCAGGGCGAGCAGTACTTC.

The rearrangement joins TRBV11-2 to TRBJ1-2; perhaps TRBD1 as D (5 bases). Germline CDR1 is SGHAT and CDR2 is FQNNGV. The CDR3 is 12 amino acids. V lost 3 bases to trimming and J lost 4 bases, with 6 bases between them. CDR3 in amino acids: CASSLGGYGYTF. The CDR3 bases are TGTGCCAGCAGCTTGGGGGGCTATGGCTACACCTTC.

Points on this clone: This specimen includes other DNA sequences encoding the same CDR3. The V call is TRBV21-1, the J call TRBJ1-1; the listed D gene, TRBD1, was not tested against the DNA. TRBV21-1 is recorded as a pseudogene. This CDR3 spans 14 amino acids. CDR3 sequence (DNA): TGTGCCAGCAGCGGCAGGCAGGGGGCCTACGAAGCTTTCTTT. Translation gives CASSGRQGAYEAFF.

The chain is built from TRBV10-2 and TRBJ1-2, with unresolved D. This CDR3 region has 15 residues. Germline V CDR1 and CDR2: WSHSY, SAAADI. Trimming took off 7 bases at V and 7 bases at J, with 22 bases between the two ends. The CDR3 DNA follows: TGCGCCAGCAACACCAGGCGGGAGGCCTTCTCTGGCTACACCTTC. Encoded protein: CASNTRREAFSGYTF.

By sample share, this clone is medium-sized (0.01 to 0.1%). Other DNA variants within this sample encode the same CDR3. V is TRBV19 and J is TRBJ2-7; possibly TRBD2 for D (6 bases). Germline V gene data show CDR1 as LNHDA and CDR2 as SQIVND (reference sequence). V was trimmed by 6 bases and J by 5 bases, leaving 17 bases between them. CDR3 length: 14 residues. In DNA, the CDR3 is TGTGCCAGTAGCTCTAGAGTAGCGGAGAACGAGCAGTACTTC. Its protein product is CASSSRVAENEQYF.

The sample holds one count of this clone. CDR3 in amino acids: CASSFYRQETQYF. The CDR3 bases are TGTGCCAGCAGCTTCTACAGGCAAGAGACCCAGTACTTC. This chain links TRBV11-2 with TRBJ2-5; D might be TRBD1 (5 bases). The CDR3 sequence is 13 residues long. Per the germline V gene, CDR1 is SGHAT and CDR2 is FQNNGV. Trimming pared 3 bases from V and 2 bases from J, leaving 7 bases between.

A few counts support this clone. The V call is TRBV7-2, the J call TRBJ1-6; D not certain. The germline V gene has CDR1 SGHTA and CDR2 FQGNSA. V was shortened by 5 bases and J by 3 bases, with 17 bases between the two germline ends. The CDR3 is made up of 17 amino acids. For the CDR3, the DNA is TGTGCCAGCAGCCTAGGGAGGGAGAAAAACTATAATTCACCCCTCCACTTT. Translating gives CASSLGREKNYNSPLHF.

The sample holds a few counts of this clone. The chain employs TRBV27 and TRBJ2-3; D is possibly TRBD2 (6 bases). Germline CDR1 reads MNHEY; CDR2 reads SMNVEV (reference sequence). This CDR3 is built from 14 residues. Trimming took off 6 bases at V and 1 base at J, with 11 bases between the two ends. Written as DNA, the CDR3 is TGTGCCAGCAGCCGGGAGTGGGGCACAGATACGCAGTATTTT. Protein: CASSREWGTDTQYF.

This rearrangement joins TRBV20-1 to TRBJ2-3; 15 nucleotides agree with TRBD2. CDR1 is DFQATT, CDR2 SNEGSKA, per germline (reference sequence). The CDR3 has 15 residues. Trimming removed 3 bases from V and 6 bases from J; junction bases left unmatched: 4. CDR3: CSASGLAGGRDTQYF. DNA of the CDR3: TGCAGTGCTAGTGGACTAGCGGGGGGGCGTGATACGCAGTATTTT.

The rearrangement links TRBV5-1 to TRBJ2-7; 8 bases are shared with TRBD2. Germline V lookup: CDR1 SGHRS, CDR2 YFSETQ. The CDR3 loop spans 16 amino acids. V lost 0 bases to trimming and J lost 4 bases; unmatched junction nucleotides: 9. This chain's CDR3 is CASSLAGREGRYEQYF. As DNA, the CDR3 is TGCGCCAGCAGCTTGGCCGGGAGGGAGGGGCGTTACGAGCAGTACTTC. Full variable domain (remainder filled in from reference TRBV5-1 and TRBJ2-7): KAGVTQTPRYLIKTRGQQVTLSCSPISGHRSVSWYQQTPGQGLQFLFEYFSETQRNKGNFPGRFSGRQFSNSRSEMNVSTLELGDSALYLCASSLAGREGRYEQYFGPGTRLTVT.

The chain couples TRBV18 to TRBJ1-2, with 8 bases matching TRBD1. Germline loops: CDR1 KGHSH, CDR2 LQKENI. The CDR3 runs 17 residues. Losses at the gene ends were 3 bases for V and 4 bases for J; bases not matched to a gene: 13. The CDR3 spells CASSPYVPGQARYGYTF. The DNA for the CDR3 is TGTGCCAGCTCACCTTACGTCCCGGGACAGGCACGCTATGGCTACACCTTC.

The gene calls are TRBV3-1 (or the pseudogene TRBV3-2) and TRBJ1-2, with D unresolved. The V gene lost 1 base and the J gene lost 5 bases, with 17 bases spanning the gap. This CDR3 is 16 amino acids long. Germline V gene data show CDR1 as LGHDT and CDR2 as YNNKEL (reference sequence). CDR3 nucleotide sequence: TGTGCCAGCAGCCAAGTAGAAGGGAGGAGGGAGTATGGCTACACCTTC. Protein product: CASSQVEGRREYGYTF.

The rearrangement uses TRBV14 and TRBJ2-3; D may be TRBD2 (6 bases). The CDR3 runs to 14 residues. Looked up from germline, CDR1 is SGHDN and CDR2 is FVKESK. Trimming removed 4 bases at V and 6 bases at J, with 14 bases between. The CDR3 coding sequence is TGTGCCAGCAGCCGTCCGGGGGACCTCGATACGCAGTATTTT. Translation gives CASSRPGDLDTQYF. Based on the CDR3 plus reference TRBV14 and TRBJ2-3, the full variable domain is EAGVTQFPSHSVIEKGQTVTLRCDPISGHDNLYWYRRVMGKEIKFLLHFVKESKQDESGMPNNRFLAERTGGTYSTLKVQPAELEDSGVYFCASSRPGDLDTQYFGPGTRLTVL.

The rearrangement links TRBV5-1 to TRBJ2-6; tentatively, D is TRBD1 (6 bases). The germline V gene has CDR1 SGHRS and CDR2 YFSETQ. The V gene lost 4 bases and the J gene lost 0 bases, with 20 bases spanning the gap. This CDR3 contains 19 residues. The CDR3 reads CASSRWYRVFHSGANVLTF. The CDR3 region has the DNA TGCGCCAGCAGCCGGTGGTACAGGGTCTTTCACTCTGGGGCCAACGTCCTGACTTTC.

The J gene is TRBJ1-2, the V gene TRBV7-3; D is ambiguous. The CDR3 runs to 14 residues. The ends were cut back, 5 bases at V and 0 bases at J, with 10 bases in the middle. Germline assignment: CDR1 SGHTA and CDR2 FQGTGA. CDR3 coding DNA: TGTGCCAGCAGCCAGGATGGCTCTAACTATGGCTACACCTTC. Translating gives CASSQDGSNYGYTF.

The chain links TRBV11-2 to TRBJ1-5; TRBD1 is a possible D gene (6 bases). The CDR3 consists of 15 residues. Germline loops: CDR1 SGHAT, CDR2 FQNNGV. The V and J ends lost 2 bases and 5 bases respectively, with 13 bases between them. The CDR3 DNA follows: TGTGCCAGCAGCTTATCGGGGACAACCTATCAGCCCCAGCATTTT. It encodes CASSLSGTTYQPQHF.

This clone was picked up a small number of times. The chain joins TRBV2 to TRBJ1-5, with 7 nucleotides matching TRBD1. The ends lost 2 bases at V and 3 bases at J; junction bases unmatched: 4. The CDR3 spans 15 residues. CDR1 and CDR2 from the germline V gene are SNHLY and FYNNEI. CDR3 region: CASSEQGVYNQPQHF. The CDR3, as DNA: TGTGCCAGCAGTGAACAGGGGGTCTACAATCAGCCCCAGCATTTT.

V and J are TRBV30 and TRBJ2-2; a weak D match, TRBD2 (5 bases). CDR3 length equals 13 residues. From germline, CDR1 is GTSNPN and CDR2 SVGIG (reference sequence). The V end was cut by 8 bases, the J end by 5 bases, with 15 bases between. CDR3 protein: CAVRRGGTGELFF. CDR3 nucleotide sequence: TGTGCCGTACGACGGGGTGGGACCGGGGAGCTGTTTTTT.

The V call is TRBV19, the J call TRBJ1-5; 8 positions match TRBD1. Germline V gene lookup returns CDR1 LNHDA and CDR2 SQIVND (reference sequence). After removal of 4 bases from V and 5 bases from J, the junction contained 13 bases not matched to a gene. The CDR3 runs to 17 residues. CDR3 DNA sequence: TGTGCCAGTAGTAAAAACAGGGGGAACGGTTTCCATCAGCCCCAGCATTTT. Translated: CASSKNRGNGFHQPQHF. Combining the CDR3 with reference TRBV19 and TRBJ1-5 gives the whole variable domain DGGITQSPKYLFRKEGQNVTLSCEQNLNHDAMYWYRQDPGQGLRLIYYSQIVNDFQKGDIAEGYSVSREKKESFPLTVTSAQKNPTAFYLCASSKNRGNGFHQPQHFGDGTRLSIL.

V usage is TRBV6-6 and J usage is TRBJ2-7; TRBD1 matches 9 bases. The V gene end was trimmed by 6 bases and the J gene end by 3 bases; junction bases not matched to a gene: 3. This CDR3 spans 13 amino acids. CDR1 and CDR2 from the germline V gene are MNHNY and SVGAGI (reference sequence). This chain's CDR3 is CASSRDRDYEQYF. CDR3 sequence (DNA): TGTGCCAGCAGCAGGGACAGGGACTACGAGCAGTACTTC.

J is TRBJ2-1 and V is TRBV10-1; 7 bases map to TRBD1. Germline V gene lookup returns CDR1 WNHNN and CDR2 SYGVQD (reference sequence). The CDR3 loop spans 13 amino acids. V dropped 4 bases and J dropped 6; count of bases not matched to a gene: 3. The CDR3 nucleotides read TGCGCCAGCAGTGGAGACAGGGCCAATGAGCAGTTCTTC. Residues: CASSGDRANEQFF.